The 20 T cell receptor beta chains below were found in one sample sequenced in a study of blood T cell repertoires in COVID-19 (dated by TCRdb to about 2020). The library was produced with the immunoSEQ multiplex PCR assay. Here the immuneACCESS table is served through TCRdb, limited to in-frame sequences with V and J called. Missing clones are a known gap in these copies; in checked studies unresolved V genes cover under half, and the rest lacks a known reason. The sample data list some 65,000 clones, and around four fifths of these were observed just once. The biggest ten clones account for about 5.5% of the sample. Sample: peripheral blood. Receptor source: a woman in her 70s with acute or convalescent COVID-19.

The CDR3 is CASSFGTRDGEQYF. The CDR3 region has the DNA TGTGCCAGCAGCTTCGGGACTCGAGATGGCGAGCAGTACTTC. J is TRBJ2-7 and V is TRBV7-6; a possible D gene is TRBD2 (6 bases). The CDR3 extends over 14 amino acids. Trimming stripped 3 bases from V and 6 bases from J, with 15 bases between. The germline CDR1 and CDR2 sequences are SGHVS and FNYEAQ.

The chain has TRBV19 and TRBJ1-5, with 9 bases matching TRBD1. The CDR3 consists of 17 residues. Germline V gene lookup returns CDR1 LNHDA and CDR2 SQIVND (reference sequence). V lost 2 bases, J lost 9 bases, and 14 bases stayed unmatched. CDR3: CASSIPGTGSLLRPQHF. In DNA form, the CDR3 reads TGTGCCAGTAGTATACCCGGGACAGGGAGCCTCCTTAGGCCCCAGCATTTT.

The rearrangement uses TRBV2 and TRBJ2-5; 9 positions agree with TRBD1. Germline CDR1 reads SNHLY; CDR2 reads FYNNEI. The trim removed 6 bases at V and 5 bases at J, leaving 4 bases unmatched. The CDR3 is made up of 13 amino acids. CDR3 region: CASRGQGWETQYF. CDR3 in DNA: TGTGCCAGCAGGGGACAGGGATGGGAGACCCAGTACTTC. Looking up the rest from reference TRBV2 and TRBJ2-5 gives the full variable domain: EPEVTQTPSHQVTQMGQEVILRCVPISNHLYFYWYRQILGQKVEFLVSFYNNEISEKSEIFDDQFSVERPDGSNFTLKIRSTKLEDSAMYFCASRGQGWETQYFGPGTRLLVL.

The rearrangement uses TRBV10-3 and TRBJ1-2; TRBD1 agrees at 7 bases. V lost 4 bases and J lost 2; bases outside the gene matches: 4. The CDR3 is 14 residues long. From germline, CDR1 is ENHRY and CDR2 SYGVKD. The CDR3 DNA sequence: TGTGCCATCAGTGGGCAGGGGGAGAACTATGGCTACACCTTC. It codes for CAISGQGENYGYTF.

This chain joins TRBV6-1 and TRBJ1-2; 8 bases map to TRBD1. The germline gives CDR1 MNHNS, CDR2 SASEGT. Trimming at V came to 1 base and at J to 7 bases, leaving 8 bases not matched to a gene. The CDR3 covers 15 residues. The CDR3 DNA is TGTGCCAGCAGTGAAGGGACAGGGAAGGTTTTTGGCTACACCTTC. It specifies CASSEGTGKVFGYTF.

Written as DNA, the CDR3 is TGTGCCAGCAGCCCGGGGCCGGGACAGGGGTTCGGTACGCAGTATTTT. It translates to CASSPGPGQGFGTQYF. The V gene is TRBV5-8, the J gene TRBJ2-3; TRBD1 matches 10 bases. CDR1 and CDR2 (germline): SGHTS, YDEGEE. This CDR3 region has 16 residues. With V trimmed by 4 bases and J by 8 bases, 13 bases remained unmatched.

This clone has more than one count but fewer than ten. The V and J genes are TRBV18 and TRBJ2-7; a weak D match, TRBD2 (5 bases). CDR1 and CDR2 (germline): KGHSH, LQKENI. Trimming took 5 bases from V and 2 from J, leaving 13 bases between them. The CDR3 sequence is 14 residues long. The CDR3 loop is CASSSRDPPYEQYF. As DNA, the CDR3 is TGTGCCAGCTCATCCCGGGATCCCCCCTACGAGCAGTACTTC.

The chain has TRBV5-4 and TRBJ1-2; tentative D call: TRBD1 (6 bases). The CDR3 loop spans 16 amino acids. Germline-derived CDR1 and CDR2 are SGHNT and YYREEE (reference sequence). V lost 4 bases, J lost 2 bases, and 18 bases lay in between. CDR3 nucleotides: TGTGCCAGCAGCACCGGCGGGGGGGGCCAAAACTATGGCTACACCTTC. Translating gives CASSTGGGGQNYGYTF.

The CDR3 sequence: CASSPMRGSEQFF. DNA for the CDR3: TGTGCCAGCTCACCTATGCGGGGGAGTGAGCAGTTCTTC. The rearrangement links TRBV18 to TRBJ2-1; 7 bases are shared with TRBD2. Germline loops: CDR1 KGHSH, CDR2 LQKENI. This CDR3 contains 13 residues. V dropped 3 bases and J dropped 9; count of bases not matched to a gene: 5.

The table lists this clone with a few counts. The rearrangement links TRBV6-5 to TRBJ2-2; a possible D gene is TRBD1 (6 bases). The CDR3 runs 14 residues. V was pared by 8 bases and J by 5 bases, with 15 bases between. The germline V gene has CDR1 MNHEY and CDR2 SVGAGI. CDR3 residues: CASPRKGETGELFF. CDR3 in DNA: TGTGCCAGCCCTCGAAAGGGGGAGACCGGGGAGCTGTTTTTT.

This clone was seen more than once but under ten times. The rearrangement links TRBV11-3 to TRBJ2-3; 7 bases agree with TRBD2. This CDR3 has 14 amino acids. Germline V CDR1 and CDR2: SGHNT, YENEEA. The ends lost 5 bases at V and 2 bases at J; junction bases unmatched: 4. The CDR3 nucleotides read TGTGCCAGCAGCGTTACTAGCGCCACAGATACGCAGTATTTT. This codes for CASSVTSATDTQYF.

A note on this clone: Other DNA sequences in this sample translate to the same CDR3. The chain employs TRBV19 and TRBJ2-1, with 11 bases matching TRBD2. Germline CDR1 and CDR2: LNHDA and SQIVND (reference sequence). The CDR3 runs 14 residues. V shed 1 base and J 7 bases; nucleotides not matched to a gene: 0. The CDR3 spells CASSIGTSGNEQFF. In DNA, the CDR3 is TGTGCCAGTAGTATAGGGACTAGCGGGAATGAGCAGTTCTTC.

This clone was seen more than once but under ten times. The chain uses TRBV29-1 and TRBJ1-2; 8 bases line up with TRBD1. Germline lookup yields CDR1 SQVTM and CDR2 ANQGSEA. This CDR3 comprises 14 residues. V trimming: 1 base; J trimming: 6 bases; junction bases outside the gene matches: 7. CDR3 loop: CSVEAPTGVHGYTF. CDR3 DNA: TGCAGCGTTGAAGCCCCGACAGGGGTCCATGGCTACACCTTC. The full variable domain, in which reference TRBV29-1 and TRBJ1-2 provide the parts outside the CDR3, is SAVISQKPSRDICQRGTSLTIQCQVDSQVTMMFWYRQQPGQSLTLIATANQGSEATYESGFVIDKFPISRPNLTFSTLTVSNMSPEDSSIYLCSVEAPTGVHGYTFGSGTRLTVV.

The rearrangement links TRBV21-1 to TRBJ1-5. TRBV21-1 represents a pseudogene. The CDR3 consists of 17 residues. The CDR3 protein is CASSKETREPSNQPQHF. DNA for the CDR3: TGTGCCAGCAGCAAAGAGACGCGGGAACCAAGCAATCAGCCCCAGCATTTT.

The chain uses TRBV7-2 and TRBJ1-5; D gene uncertain. The CDR3 length is 15 residues. Per the germline V gene, CDR1 is SGHTA and CDR2 is FQGNSA. V was clipped by 6 bases and J by 0 bases, with 12 bases between them. This CDR3 reads CASSQRGDSNQPQHF. DNA for the CDR3: TGTGCCAGCAGTCAGAGAGGTGATAGCAATCAGCCCCAGCATTTT.

This clone is deemed large. The chain recombines TRBV4-1 with TRBJ1-2; 10 nucleotides align to TRBD1. With V trimmed by 4 bases and J by 5 bases, 10 bases remained unmatched. This CDR3 contains 16 residues. The germline CDR1 and CDR2 sequences are MGHRA and YSYEKL. The CDR3 nucleotides read TGCGCCAGCAGCCCCCTCGGGGGGACAGGGGTGTATGGCTACACCTTC. This encodes CASSPLGGTGVYGYTF.

The chain has TRBV7-8 and TRBJ2-1; the D gene is possibly TRBD2 (6 bases). CDR1 is SGHVS and CDR2 is FQNEAQ in the germline V gene. The CDR3 contains 14 residues. The germline V and J ends were trimmed by 4 bases and 8 bases, with 15 bases remaining between them. CDR3 residues: CASSYIGGYDEQFF. CDR3 coding DNA: TGTGCCAGCAGCTACATTGGGGGGTACGATGAGCAGTTCTTC.

The chain has TRBV19 and TRBJ2-6; weak D call: TRBD1 (5 bases). Germline CDR1 is LNHDA and CDR2 is SQIVND (reference sequence). The V end lost 6 bases, the J end lost 4 bases, and 13 bases lay between the germline ends. The CDR3 runs to 15 residues. Here the CDR3 DNA reads TGTGCCAGTAGGAGACAGCGATACGGGGCCAACGTCCTGACTTTC. Its protein product is CASRRQRYGANVLTF.

The chain joins TRBV5-8 to TRBJ2-5, with 8 bases that match TRBD2. CDR1 and CDR2 (germline): SGHTS, YDEGEE. V gave up 3 bases and J gave up 2 bases; unmatched junction bases: 9. The CDR3 runs 16 residues. This CDR3 is CASSSGGLVVQETQYF. For the CDR3, the DNA is TGTGCCAGCAGCTCCGGGGGACTAGTGGTTCAAGAGACCCAGTACTTC.

This chain links TRBV9 with TRBJ2-3; D unclear. This CDR3 region has 13 residues. Germline assignment: CDR1 SGDLS and CDR2 YYNGEE. Trimming took off 6 bases at V and 1 base at J, with 9 bases between the two ends. The CDR3 DNA reads as TGTGCCAGCACCTATCTGGGCACAGATACGCAGTATTTT. Translated: CASTYLGTDTQYF.